These T cell receptor beta chains were read from a single sample in a study of T cell responses to AZD1222 COVID-19 vaccine. Measured with immunoSEQ multiplex PCR; TCRdb has only the in-frame clones, and not every one. The sample holds some 120,000 clones, 90% seen once. The material was peripheral blood, obtained on day 0 of AZD1222 vaccination. The receptor set was obtained from an adult in good health. Both conserved end residues are part of each CDR3. Each record gives: CDR3 protein, V gene, CDR3 length, J gene.

CDR3 protein: CASSVSPAYEQYF
V gene: TRBV10-2
CDR3 length: 13
J gene: TRBJ2-7

CDR3 protein: CASSFVDMNTEAFF
V gene: TRBV5-4
CDR3 length: 14
J gene: TRBJ1-1

CDR3 protein: CASSPEGATQYF
V gene: TRBV9
CDR3 length: 12
J gene: TRBJ2-3

CDR3 protein: CASSYGGPVSNQPQHF
V gene: TRBV6-2/TRBV6-3
CDR3 length: 16
J gene: TRBJ1-5

CDR3 protein: CASSEEMFWQGATTNEKLFF
V gene: TRBV6-1
CDR3 length: 20
J gene: TRBJ1-4

CDR3 protein: CASSLKNLPLNQPQHF
V gene: TRBV7-8
CDR3 length: 16
J gene: TRBJ1-5

CDR3 protein: CASSQPGEAFF
V gene: TRBV3-1/TRBV3-2
CDR3 length: 11
J gene: TRBJ1-1

CDR3 protein: CAIRSQGVATGELFF
V gene: TRBV10-3
CDR3 length: 15
J gene: TRBJ2-2

CDR3 protein: CASSLTPYEQYF
V gene: TRBV5-8
CDR3 length: 12
J gene: TRBJ2-7

CDR3 protein: CASSVKENTEAFF
V gene: TRBV3-1/TRBV3-2
CDR3 length: 13
J gene: TRBJ1-1

CDR3 protein: CSVTTGERETQYF
V gene: TRBV29-1
CDR3 length: 13
J gene: TRBJ2-5